The 15 T cell receptor beta chains reported below all come from one sample, sequenced in a study of T-cell reconstitution after alpha-beta-depleted transplantation in children. For TCRbeta, the library was prepared with unique molecular identifiers. TCRdb re-called the PCR reads through MiXCR, storing one row per CDR3 protein. The sample contains 200,000 to 300,000 distinct CDR3 sequences, about 12% of which appear only once. The starting material was PBMCs from the stem cell graft donor, obtained from the stem cell graft. The receptors come from a human donor who donated a stem cell graft to a child with acute lymphoblastic leukemia.

Many counts were recorded for this clonotype. The rearrangement joins TRBV12-3 or TRBV12-4 to TRBJ1-6; 10 nucleotides align to TRBD1. This CDR3 comprises 15 residues. V trimming: 5 bases; J trimming: 7 bases; junction bases outside the gene matches: 5. This CDR3 is CASSRDRGPNSPLHF. The DNA of the CDR3 is TGTGCCAGCAGTCGAGACAGGGGGCCAAATTCACCCCTCCACTTT.

This clonotype was observed many times. The chain links TRBV10-1 to TRBJ2-3; TRBD2 matches 11 bases. Germline CDR1 reads WNHNN; CDR2 reads SYGVQD (reference sequence). V lost 0 bases and J lost 6; bases outside the gene matches: 5. The CDR3 is 16 amino acids. The CDR3 nucleotides read TGCGCCAGCAGTGAGTCCTTAGCGGGGGGGCTTGATACGCAGTATTTT. As protein: CASSESLAGGLDTQYF.

In regard to this clonotype: A read error may be the cause here, since a much bigger clone is one base away. The chain is built from TRBV11-2 and TRBJ2-3; TRBD1 might be the D (8 bases). Looked up from germline, CDR1 is SGHAT and CDR2 is FQNNGV. Trimming pared 9 bases from V and 7 bases from J, leaving 23 bases between. This CDR3 region has 15 residues. The CDR3 nucleotides read TGTGCCAGTGAGCGGGGTCAGGGGGCCGGAAATACGCAGTATTTT. Protein: CASERGQGAGNTQYF.

In its sample, this clonotype was seen many times. V is TRBV3-1 and J is TRBJ2-3, with 13 bases matching TRBD2. The CDR3 has 18 amino acids. CDR1 is LGHDT, CDR2 YNNKEL, per germline (reference sequence). Unmatched junction bases numbered 13, after V lost 4 bases and J lost 6 bases. CDR3 DNA sequence: TGTGCCAGCAGCCTCTCACTACTCGGACTAGCGGGAGAGGATACGCAGTATTTT. Protein sequence: CASSLSLLGLAGEDTQYF.

At least ten counts were recorded for this clonotype. V gene TRBV10-3 combines with J gene TRBJ2-2; 9 bases match TRBD2. This CDR3 has 20 residues. The V gene end was trimmed by 6 bases and the J gene end by 4 bases; junction bases not matched to a gene: 21. From germline, CDR1 is ENHRY and CDR2 SYGVKD. The CDR3: CAISSTTAGGHSFITGELFF. CDR3 bases: TGTGCCATCAGCTCAACTACAGCGGGAGGACACTCTTTCATCACCGGGGAGCTGTTTTTT.

This clonotype was found many times. The V call is TRBV19, the J call TRBJ2-2; 7 bases agree with TRBD1. V was clipped by 10 bases and J by 4 bases; unmatched bases: 3. The CDR3 has 12 residues. Germline V lookup: CDR1 LNHDA, CDR2 SQIVND (reference sequence). The CDR3 protein is CAIQGSTGELFF. DNA for the CDR3: TGTGCCATACAGGGGAGCACCGGGGAGCTGTTTTTT. Looking up the rest from reference TRBV19 and TRBJ2-2 gives the full variable domain: DGGITQSPKYLFRKEGQNVTLSCEQNLNHDAMYWYRQDPGQGLRLIYYSQIVNDFQKGDIAEGYSVSREKKESFPLTVTSAQKNPTAFYLCAIQGSTGELFFGEGSRLTVL.

At least ten counts were recorded for this clonotype. V gene TRBV28 combines with J gene TRBJ1-2; no clear D gene. In germline, CDR1 is MDHEN, CDR2 SYDVKM. The CDR3 spans 11 residues. Trimming stripped 5 bases from V and 8 bases from J, with 9 bases between. The CDR3 coding sequence is TGTGCCAGCAGTCCTTCTAGAGGCTACACCTTC. Translated, it gives CASSPSRGYTF.

This clonotype was observed at least ten times. The rearrangement joins TRBV7-2 to TRBJ1-4, with TRBD1 as a possible D gene (6 bases). CDR3 length equals 14 residues. Trimming removed 1 base at V and 6 bases at J, with 9 bases between. Per the germline V gene, CDR1 is SGHTA and CDR2 is FQGNSA. CDR3 region: CASSLDHRDEKLFF. The DNA for the CDR3 is TGTGCCAGCAGCTTAGACCACAGGGATGAAAAACTGTTTTTT.

This clonotype was observed many times. The CDR3 region is CSVDHVQGYTF. Here the CDR3 DNA reads TGCAGCGTTGATCACGTGCAGGGCTACACCTTC. The chain recombines TRBV29-1 with TRBJ1-2; D gene unclear. CDR3 length equals 11 residues. Trimming took 3 bases from V and 8 from J, leaving 10 bases between them. Germline values: CDR1 SQVTM, CDR2 ANQGSEA.

The chain uses TRBV7-2 and TRBJ2-1; D gene ambiguous. V dropped 3 bases and J dropped 5 bases, with 11 bases sitting between them. Germline CDR1 and CDR2: SGHTA and FQGNSA. This CDR3 comprises 14 residues. The chain's CDR3 is CASSFGPLNNEQFF. In nucleotides, the CDR3 is TGTGCCAGCAGCTTTGGTCCGTTGAACAATGAGCAGTTCTTC.

This clonotype was observed many times. This chain links TRBV7-9 with TRBJ2-1; D unresolved. This CDR3 comprises 15 residues. V dropped 1 base and J dropped 4 bases, with 11 bases sitting between them. Germline V gene lookup returns CDR1 SEHNR and CDR2 FQNEAQ (reference sequence). The CDR3 reads CASSLGGPPYNEQFF. DNA of the CDR3: TGTGCCAGCAGCTTAGGAGGCCCGCCTTACAATGAGCAGTTCTTC.

The chain carries TRBV9 and TRBJ1-1, with D hard to call. Germline CDR1 is SGDLS and CDR2 is YYNGEE. Trimming left V 6 bases short and J 0 bases short, with 12 bases between. This CDR3 spans 14 amino acids. The CDR3 is CASKPFTLNTEAFF. The CDR3 coding sequence is TGTGCCAGCAAACCGTTCACCTTGAACACTGAAGCTTTCTTT.

This clonotype has a count of ten or more. This rearrangement joins TRBV5-1 to TRBJ1-3; a weak D match, TRBD1 (5 bases). With 3 bases removed from V and 0 bases from J, the gap between germline ends came to 16 bases. Looked up from germline, CDR1 is SGHRS and CDR2 is YFSETQ. The CDR3 extends over 17 amino acids. This CDR3 is CASSSRGSQSSGNTIYF. The CDR3 bases are TGCGCCAGCAGCTCCCGGGGGAGCCAGAGCTCTGGAAACACCATATATTTT.

The sample holds many counts of this clonotype. This chain joins TRBV6-4 and TRBJ2-3, with D unresolved. Between the trimmed V and J ends, which lost 5 bases and 2 bases, there was a span of 8 bases. Germline V gene lookup returns CDR1 MRHNA and CDR2 SNTAGT. The CDR3 covers 13 residues. The chain's CDR3 is CASSSSPTDTQYF. CDR3 nucleotides: TGTGCCAGCAGTTCATCCCCCACAGATACGCAGTATTTT.

This clonotype occurred many times. The chain links TRBV28 to TRBJ2-1; 8 bases map to TRBD2. The CDR3 is made up of 16 amino acids. In germline, CDR1 is MDHEN, CDR2 SYDVKM. J lost 8 bases, V lost 9 bases, and 18 bases had no gene match. The CDR3 here is CASSPSGLVGGDEQFF. DNA for the CDR3: TGTGCCAGTAGCCCCTCCGGGCTAGTCGGGGGGGATGAGCAGTTCTTC.